These 11 T cell receptor beta chains were sequenced from one sample in a study of T cells in Graves' hyperthyroidism and ophthalmopathy. Amplification of TCR beta CDR3 regions used RNA as the template. HTBI primers were employed in a first-round RT-PCR of the TCR CDR3. TCRdb fed the multiplex PCR reads into MiXCR, producing one record per CDR3 protein. The sample has some 620,000 distinct CDR3 sequences, 15% to 20% seen once. Sequenced: blood. Receptor source: a woman in her twenties or thirties with Graves' hyperthyroidism.

This clonotype was picked up many times. This chain joins TRBV7-2 and TRBJ2-7; D is unresolved. Germline assignment: CDR1 SGHTA and CDR2 FQGNSA. Trimming cost V 5 bases and J 4 bases, with 12 bases left between them. The CDR3 sequence is 13 residues long. The CDR3 loop is CASSVGPQYEQYF. The CDR3 DNA reads TGTGCCAGCAGCGTCGGCCCTCAGTACGAGCAGTACTTC.

This clonotype was counted ten times or more. The CDR3 sequence: CASSQGGRGMNTEAFF. DNA for the CDR3: TGTGCCAGCAGCCAAGGGGGGAGGGGAATGAACACTGAAGCTTTCTTT. The chain is built from TRBV4-2 and TRBJ1-1; weak D call: TRBD1 (5 bases). V was trimmed by 1 base and J by 0 bases, leaving 12 bases between them. CDR1 and CDR2 (germline): LGHNA, YNFKEQ. The CDR3 totals 16 residues.

This clonotype was seen ten or more times. The chain has TRBV10-3 and TRBJ2-4; 9 nucleotides agree with TRBD1. Per germline, CDR1 ENHRY and CDR2 SYGVKD. With V trimmed by 5 bases and J by 3 bases, 5 bases remained unmatched. The CDR3 has 15 residues. DNA of the CDR3: TGTGCCATCAGTTCGGGACAGGGAGACAAAAACATTCAGTACTTC. It specifies CAISSGQGDKNIQYF.

This clonotype was observed many times. The chain combines TRBV29-1 with TRBJ2-5; TRBD2 aligns across 10 bases. The CDR3 loop spans 12 amino acids. Germline trimming cut 7 bases from V and 3 bases from J; bases unmatched to any gene: 2. Germline V gene sequence: CDR1 SQVTM, CDR2 ANQGSEA. CDR3 coding DNA: TGCAGCGGGACTAGCGGCGAAGAGACCCAGTACTTC. Translated: CSGTSGEETQYF.

This clonotype appeared a few times. The V call is TRBV7-9, the J call TRBJ2-1; 8 bases align to TRBD2. The CDR3 consists of 15 residues. Trimming cost V 5 bases and J 6 bases; bases outside gene matches: 9. Germline V gene lookup returns CDR1 SEHNR and CDR2 FQNEAQ (reference sequence). CDR3 sequence (DNA): TGTGCCAGCAGCCGGGGGGGGGTAGGGCTCAATGAGCAGTTCTTC. Residues: CASSRGGVGLNEQFF. Combining the CDR3 with reference TRBV7-9 and TRBJ2-1 gives the whole variable domain DTGVSQNPRHKITKRGQNVTFRCDPISEHNRLYWYRQTLGQGPEFLTYFQNEAQLEKSRLLSDRFSAERPKGSFSTLEIQRTEQGDSAMYLCASSRGGVGLNEQFFGPGTRLTVL.

This clonotype has at least ten counts. V usage is TRBV10-1 and J usage is TRBJ2-5; D perhaps matches TRBD1 (5 bases). Germline CDR1 is WNHNN and CDR2 is SYGVQD (reference sequence). V lost 4 bases, J lost 0 bases, and 24 bases lay in between. This CDR3 is built from 19 residues. The CDR3 sequence: CASSADTRRSDTNQETQYF. CDR3 nucleotide sequence: TGCGCCAGCAGTGCCGACACCCGACGTTCGGACACCAACCAAGAGACCCAGTACTTC.

Regarding this clonotype: This clone may be a read error of a much larger clone one base away. For the CDR3, the DNA is TGTGCCGGCAGCCAAGGCGTAGCGAGGTCCTACGAGCAGTACTTC. Translated, it gives CAGSQGVARSYEQYF. This chain links TRBV3-1 with TRBJ2-7, with TRBD2 as a possible D gene (5 bases). There are 15 residues in the CDR3. CDR1 is LGHDT, CDR2 YNNKEL, per germline (reference sequence).

This clonotype was picked up many times. This chain connects TRBV6-2 or TRBV6-3 to TRBJ1-1; 7 positions match TRBD1. Germline V lookup: CDR1 MNHEY, CDR2 SVGEGT. The V segment lost 4 bases and the J segment 5 bases; nucleotides outside the gene matches: 7. CDR3 length: 14 amino acids. The CDR3 protein is CASSFTGARTEAFF. The CDR3 bases are TGTGCCAGCAGTTTTACAGGGGCGAGGACTGAAGCTTTCTTT.

This clonotype was picked up a small number of times. The gene calls are TRBV20-1 and TRBJ2-1; D is uncertain. The CDR3 runs 11 residues. Trimming took 5 bases from V and 5 from J, leaving 7 bases between them. The germline CDR1 and CDR2 sequences are DFQATT and SNEGSKA (reference sequence). The CDR3 sequence: CSAAEDNEQFF. The CDR3 region has the DNA TGCAGTGCTGCAGAAGACAATGAGCAGTTCTTC.

The table lists this clonotype with a few counts. The gene calls are TRBV6-2 or TRBV6-3 and TRBJ2-1; either TRBD1 or TRBD2 may fit D (5 bases each). There are 16 residues in the CDR3. Per germline, CDR1 MNHEY and CDR2 SVGEGT. Trimming took off 2 bases at V and 8 bases at J, with 19 bases between the two ends. The CDR3 region is CASSYPLGEGSYEQFF. The CDR3 DNA reads TGTGCCAGCAGTTACCCGCTGGGGGAAGGGAGCTATGAGCAGTTCTTC.

The chain is built from TRBV6-2 or TRBV6-3 and TRBJ1-5; D not resolved. Germline V lookup: CDR1 MNHEY, CDR2 SVGEGT. V lost 6 bases and J lost 3, with 15 bases in between. The CDR3 length is 15 residues. The CDR3 DNA follows: TGTGCCAGCAGACCCCTGACGGGATACAATCAGCCCCAGCATTTT. It is translated as CASRPLTGYNQPQHF.